The subject of this entry is one TCR beta chain. V trimming: 4 bases; J trimming: 4 bases; junction bases outside the gene matches: 8. The germline gives CDR1 SGHRS, CDR2 YFSETQ. CDR3 length equals 15 residues. As to treatment: oral pan-JAK inhibitor, 5-10 mg twice daily. The sample originates from a study of CD8+ T cells in alopecia areata. After isolation, RNA underwent reverse transcription to generate cDNA as the sequencing template. TCRdb's table, derived via immunoSEQ multiplex PCR, lists solely in-frame clones and lacks some. This table has 150,000 to 250,000 clones, 60% appearing once. The receptor was isolated from a human donor with alopecia areata. Source: CD4+ T cells sorted from blood, taken at week 4, from a patient treated with tofacitinib. The genes are TRBV5-1 and TRBJ2-5, with 9 bases lining up with TRBD1. CDR3: CASSSVPGQGETQYF. The DNA of the CDR3 is TGCGCCAGCAGCAGTGTCCCGGGACAGGGAGAGACCCAGTACTTC. Complete variable domain (other parts from reference TRBV5-1 and TRBJ2-5): KAGVTQTPRYLIKTRGQQVTLSCSPISGHRSVSWYQQTPGQGLQFLFEYFSETQRNKGNFPGRFSGRQFSNSRSEMNVSTLELGDSALYLCASSSVPGQGETQYFGPGTRLLVL.